What follows are 15 T cell receptor beta chains derived from one specimen sequenced in a study of chemoradiotherapy in HPV16-positive cancers. Here immunoSEQ multiplex PCR was the method, and the copy in TCRdb shows in-frame clones only, minus some. In the table there are under 50,000 clones, more than 75% of which are singletons. Material: blood, obtained from a patient who underwent chemoradiotherapy. Receptors were obtained from a human donor with HPV-associated anogenital cancer.

This clone has just one count. CDR3 protein: CSVEGGVSGSTDTQYF. The CDR3 bases are TGCAGCGTTGAGGGGGGCGTTAGCGGTAGCACAGATACGCAGTATTTT. The chain employs TRBV29-1 and TRBJ2-3; D assignment may be TRBD1 or TRBD2 (6 bases each). V was cut by 3 bases and J by 0 bases, with 16 bases left in between. The CDR3 consists of 16 residues. Germline values: CDR1 SQVTM, CDR2 ANQGSEA.

The genes are TRBV6-1 and TRBJ1-5; TRBD1 is a possible D gene (6 bases). CDR3 length equals 14 residues. The germline V gene has CDR1 MNHNS and CDR2 SASEGT. The V gene lost 2 bases and the J gene lost 7 bases, with 12 bases spanning the gap. This CDR3 is CASSEIGGGQPQHF. The CDR3 coding sequence is TGTGCCAGCAGTGAAATAGGGGGGGGCCAGCCCCAGCATTTT.

This clone has a single count. The gene calls are TRBV18 and TRBJ1-4, with a tentative D call TRBD1 (5 bases). CDR3 length: 15 amino acids. Trimming removed 1 base at V and 2 bases at J, with 8 bases between. Germline lookup yields CDR1 KGHSH and CDR2 LQKENI. The CDR3 bases are TGTGCCAGCTCACCACAGGGACTGACTAATGAAAAACTGTTTTTT. Its translation is CASSPQGLTNEKLFF.

This rearrangement joins TRBV11-3 to TRBJ2-3; no clear D. V gave up 1 base and J gave up 1 base, with 3 bases separating them. This CDR3 contains 13 residues. Germline-derived CDR1 and CDR2 are SGHNT and YENEEA. CDR3 DNA: TGTGCCAGCAGCTTAGGGGGCACAGATACGCAGTATTTT. Protein: CASSLGGTDTQYF. Combining the CDR3 with reference TRBV11-3 and TRBJ2-3 gives the whole variable domain EAGVVQSPRYKIIEKKQPVAFWCNPISGHNTLYWYLQNLGQGPELLIRYENEEAVDDSQLPKDRFSAERLKGVDSTLKIQPAELGDSAVYLCASSLGGTDTQYFGPGTRLTVL.

Only one count was recorded for this clone. The chain couples TRBV5-6 to TRBJ2-7; TRBD1 might be the D (5 bases). Per germline, CDR1 SGHDT and CDR2 YYEEEE. CDR3 length: 13 amino acids. V lost 4 bases and J lost 3, with 11 bases in between. This chain's CDR3 is CASSPSDSYEQYF. The CDR3 DNA sequence: TGTGCCAGCAGCCCGTCCGACAGCTACGAGCAGTACTTC.

The chain uses TRBV7-2 and TRBJ1-1; maybe TRBD1 (6 bases). Trimming stripped 5 bases from V and 5 bases from J, with 15 bases between. CDR1 and CDR2 (germline): SGHTA, FQGNSA. The CDR3 has 14 amino acids. The CDR3 region is CASSPQGGGTEAFF. The CDR3 DNA sequence: TGTGCCAGCAGCCCCCAAGGGGGGGGAACTGAAGCTTTCTTT.

This clone turned up a few times. The chain links TRBV6-1 to TRBJ2-1; tentatively, D is TRBD2 (5 bases). Germline V gene data show CDR1 as MNHNS and CDR2 as SASEGT. The V end lost 0 bases, the J end lost 0 bases, and 9 bases lay between the germline ends. The CDR3 extends over 16 amino acids. CDR3 DNA: TGTGCCAGCAGTGAAGCGCTTGGGAGCTCCTACAATGAGCAGTTCTTC. Its translation: CASSEALGSSYNEQFF.

This chain links TRBV29-1 with TRBJ2-5, with D perhaps matching TRBD1 or TRBD2 (5 bases each). CDR3 size: 14 residues. V dropped 7 bases and J dropped 6 bases, with 21 bases sitting between them. From germline, CDR1 is SQVTM and CDR2 ANQGSEA. The CDR3 spells CSAQFGGVGQTQYF. Written as DNA, the CDR3 is TGCAGCGCACAATTTGGGGGAGTCGGGCAGACCCAGTACTTC.

This clone has only one observation. V gene TRBV6-6 combines with J gene TRBJ1-1; no firm D call. Between the trimmed V and J ends, which lost 0 bases and 6 bases, there was a span of 11 bases. This CDR3 spans 14 amino acids. Germline CDR1 is MNHNY and CDR2 is SVGAGI (reference sequence). This CDR3 is CASSYSTADPEAFF. Written as DNA, the CDR3 is TGTGCCAGCAGTTACTCGACGGCCGACCCTGAAGCTTTCTTT.

CDR3 region: CASSQFEAGSEAFF. The CDR3 coding sequence is TGTGCCAGCAGCCAATTTGAGGCAGGGTCTGAAGCTTTCTTT. This rearrangement joins TRBV16 to TRBJ1-1; D may be TRBD1 (5 bases). This CDR3 spans 14 amino acids. CDR1 is KGHSY, CDR2 FQNENV, per germline. The V end lost 1 base, the J end lost 6 bases, and 12 bases lay between the germline ends.

V gene TRBV14 combines with J gene TRBJ2-5; perhaps TRBD2 as D (5 bases). With 0 bases removed from V and 5 bases from J, the gap between germline ends came to 10 bases. The CDR3 has 14 amino acids. The germline V gene encodes CDR1 SGHDN and CDR2 FVKESK. CDR3 nucleotides: TGTGCCAGCAGCCAAGATATAGGCGGGGAGACCCAGTACTTC. The encoded protein is CASSQDIGGETQYF.

In its sample, this clone was seen a few times. The chain joins TRBV19 to TRBJ1-5; D is ambiguous. The CDR3 consists of 12 residues. Germline V gene data show CDR1 as LNHDA and CDR2 as SQIVND (reference sequence). Trimming shortened V by 5 bases and J by 7 bases, and 9 bases separated the two germline ends. This CDR3 is CASSFPTQPQHF. The CDR3 nucleotides read TGTGCCAGTAGTTTTCCGACCCAGCCCCAGCATTTT.

The V call is TRBV7-3, the J call TRBJ1-1; the D gene is possibly TRBD1 (6 bases). The germline V gene has CDR1 SGHTA and CDR2 FQGTGA. The V and J ends lost 5 bases and 11 bases respectively, with 21 bases between them. This CDR3 is built from 14 residues. The CDR3 sequence is CASSSNRDTGWAFF. The CDR3 DNA reads as TGTGCCAGCAGCAGTAACCGGGACACCGGATGGGCTTTCTTT.

The V and J genes are TRBV5-1 and TRBJ2-5; D is possibly TRBD1 (5 bases). Germline V gene lookup returns CDR1 SGHRS and CDR2 YFSETQ. This CDR3 contains 14 residues. The ends were cut back, 1 base at V and 5 bases at J, with 12 bases in the middle. The CDR3 nucleotides are TGCGCCAGCAGCTTGTCCCAGGGTTTCGAGACCCAGTACTTC. This gives the protein CASSLSQGFETQYF.

DNA of the CDR3: TGTGCCAGCAGGGAGCGGGGAACCTCCTACGAGCAGTACTTC. Amino acids: CASRERGTSYEQYF. This chain uses TRBV2 with TRBJ2-7, with 7 bases identical to TRBD2. Germline V gene lookup returns CDR1 SNHLY and CDR2 FYNNEI. CDR3 length: 14 residues. After removal of 6 bases from V and 0 bases from J, the junction contained 5 bases not matched to a gene.